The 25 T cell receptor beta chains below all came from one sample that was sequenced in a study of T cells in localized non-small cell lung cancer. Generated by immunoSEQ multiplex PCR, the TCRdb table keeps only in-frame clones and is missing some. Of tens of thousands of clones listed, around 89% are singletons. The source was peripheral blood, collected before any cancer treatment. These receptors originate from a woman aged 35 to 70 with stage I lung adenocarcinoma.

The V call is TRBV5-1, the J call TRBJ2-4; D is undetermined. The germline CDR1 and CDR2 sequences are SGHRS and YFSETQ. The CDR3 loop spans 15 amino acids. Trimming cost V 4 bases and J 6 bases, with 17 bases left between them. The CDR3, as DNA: TGCGCCAGCAGCCGGACCTCCCTTGAAGGAAACATTCAGTACTTC. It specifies CASSRTSLEGNIQYF.

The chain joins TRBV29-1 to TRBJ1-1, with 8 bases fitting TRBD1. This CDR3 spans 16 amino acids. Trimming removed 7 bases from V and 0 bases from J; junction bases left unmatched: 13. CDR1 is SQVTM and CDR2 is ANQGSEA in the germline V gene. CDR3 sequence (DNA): TGCAGCGCCCGGACAGGGACCCTAGTCTTGAACACTGAAGCTTTCTTT. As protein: CSARTGTLVLNTEAFF.

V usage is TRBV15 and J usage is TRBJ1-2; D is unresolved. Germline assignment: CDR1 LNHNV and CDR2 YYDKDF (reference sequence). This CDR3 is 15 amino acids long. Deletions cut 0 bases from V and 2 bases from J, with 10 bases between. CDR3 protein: CATSREPGVNYGYTF. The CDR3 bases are TGTGCCACCAGCAGAGAGCCGGGCGTCAACTATGGCTACACCTTC.

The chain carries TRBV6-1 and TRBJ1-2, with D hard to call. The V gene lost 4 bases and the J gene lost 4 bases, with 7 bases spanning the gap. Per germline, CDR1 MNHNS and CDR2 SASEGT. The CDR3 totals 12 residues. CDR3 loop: CASSGSSYGYTF. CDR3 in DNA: TGTGCCAGCAGTGGAAGTTCCTATGGCTACACCTTC.

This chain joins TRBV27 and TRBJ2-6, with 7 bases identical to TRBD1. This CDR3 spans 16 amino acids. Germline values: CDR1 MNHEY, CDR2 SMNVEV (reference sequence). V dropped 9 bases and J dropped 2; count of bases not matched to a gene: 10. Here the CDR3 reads CASKPNQGAGANVLTF. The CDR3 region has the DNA TGTGCCAGTAAACCGAATCAGGGGGCTGGGGCCAACGTCCTGACTTTC.

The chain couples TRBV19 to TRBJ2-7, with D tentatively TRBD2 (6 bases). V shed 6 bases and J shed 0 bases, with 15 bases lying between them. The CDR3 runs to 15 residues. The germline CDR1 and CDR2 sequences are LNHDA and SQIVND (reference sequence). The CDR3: CASSIDGGISYEQYF. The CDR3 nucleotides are TGTGCCAGTAGCATCGATGGGGGGATCTCCTACGAGCAGTACTTC.

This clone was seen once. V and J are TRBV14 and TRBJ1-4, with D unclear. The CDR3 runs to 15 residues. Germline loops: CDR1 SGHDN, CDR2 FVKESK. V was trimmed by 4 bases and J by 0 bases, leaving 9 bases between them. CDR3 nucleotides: TGTGCCAGCAGCCGCCTTCTGGCAACTAATGAAAAACTGTTTTTT. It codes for CASSRLLATNEKLFF.

The CDR3 region is CASSLFEKLFF. The CDR3, as DNA: TGTGCCAGCAGTTTATTCGAAAAACTGTTTTTT. This sequence joins TRBV28 and TRBJ1-4, with D hard to call. Trimming stripped 1 base from V and 8 bases from J, with 2 bases between. The CDR3 runs to 11 residues. Germline V lookup: CDR1 MDHEN, CDR2 SYDVKM.

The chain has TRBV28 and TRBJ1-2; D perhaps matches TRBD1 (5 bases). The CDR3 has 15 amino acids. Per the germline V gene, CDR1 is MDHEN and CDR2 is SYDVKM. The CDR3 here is CASPGEQPPRGGYTF. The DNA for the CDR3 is TGTGCTTCTCCGGGGGAGCAGCCCCCGAGAGGTGGCTACACCTTC.

The CDR3, as DNA: TGTGCCAGCAGCCAATTCTTTCGCGGGGAGGGCCAAAATACGCAGTATTTT. Its protein is CASSQFFRGEGQNTQYF. J is TRBJ2-3 and V is TRBV11-2; 7 nucleotides match TRBD2. V gave up 5 bases and J gave up 7 bases; unmatched junction bases: 18. The CDR3 runs 17 residues. Per the germline V gene, CDR1 is SGHAT and CDR2 is FQNNGV.

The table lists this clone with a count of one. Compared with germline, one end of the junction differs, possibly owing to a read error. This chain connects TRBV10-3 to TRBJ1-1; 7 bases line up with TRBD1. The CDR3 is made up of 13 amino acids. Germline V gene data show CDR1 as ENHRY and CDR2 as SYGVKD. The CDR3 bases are TGTGCCATCAGTACAGGGGTAAACAGTGAAGCTTTCTTT. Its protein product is CAISTGVNSEAFF.

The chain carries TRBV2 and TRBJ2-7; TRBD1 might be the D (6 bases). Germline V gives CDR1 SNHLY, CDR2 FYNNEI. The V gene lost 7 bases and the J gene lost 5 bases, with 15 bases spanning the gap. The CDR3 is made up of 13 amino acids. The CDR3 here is CASKFRGIDEQYF. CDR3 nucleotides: TGTGCCAGCAAGTTCAGGGGAATCGACGAGCAGTACTTC.

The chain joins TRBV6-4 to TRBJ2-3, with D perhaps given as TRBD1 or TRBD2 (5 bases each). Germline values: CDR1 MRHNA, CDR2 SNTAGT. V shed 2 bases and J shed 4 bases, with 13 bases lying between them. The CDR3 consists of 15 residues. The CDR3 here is CASSDGAGRADTQYF. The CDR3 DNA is TGTGCCAGCAGTGACGGGGCAGGGCGGGCAGATACGCAGTATTTT.

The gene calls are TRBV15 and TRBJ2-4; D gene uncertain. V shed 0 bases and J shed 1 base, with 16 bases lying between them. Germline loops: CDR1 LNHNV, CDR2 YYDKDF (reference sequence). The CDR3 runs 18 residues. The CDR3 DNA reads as TGTGCCACCAGCAGAGATTCCCGCGTTACCGGGGCCAAAAACATTCAGTACTTC. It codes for CATSRDSRVTGAKNIQYF.

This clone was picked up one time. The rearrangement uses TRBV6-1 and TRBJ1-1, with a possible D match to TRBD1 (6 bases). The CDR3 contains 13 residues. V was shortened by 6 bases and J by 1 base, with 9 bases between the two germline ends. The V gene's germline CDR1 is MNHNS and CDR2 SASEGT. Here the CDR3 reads CASSFRGNTEAFF. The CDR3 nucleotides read TGTGCCAGCAGCTTCAGGGGGAACACTGAAGCTTTCTTT.

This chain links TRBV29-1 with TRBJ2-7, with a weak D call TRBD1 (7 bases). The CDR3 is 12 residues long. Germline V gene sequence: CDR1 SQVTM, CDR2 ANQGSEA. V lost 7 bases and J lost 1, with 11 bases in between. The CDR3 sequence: CSGGDSSYEQYF. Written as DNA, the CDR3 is TGCAGCGGGGGGGACAGTTCCTACGAGCAGTACTTC.

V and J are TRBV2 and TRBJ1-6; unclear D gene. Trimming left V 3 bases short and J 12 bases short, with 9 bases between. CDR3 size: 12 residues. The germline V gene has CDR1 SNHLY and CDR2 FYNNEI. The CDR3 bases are TGTGCCAGCAGTGATCGGCGAGGACCCCTCCACTTT. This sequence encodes CASSDRRGPLHF.

CDR3 coding DNA: TGTGCCAGCACCTCCGGGGGCGGGGGTTCCTACGAGCAGTACTTC. As protein: CASTSGGGGSYEQYF. The chain has TRBV28 and TRBJ2-7; a possible D gene is TRBD2 (7 bases). Germline-derived CDR1 and CDR2 are MDHEN and SYDVKM. The CDR3 is 15 amino acids. V shed 7 bases and J shed 1 base, with 17 bases lying between them.

CDR3: CASSRAQGGPYEQYF. The DNA for the CDR3 is TGTGCCAGCTCAAGAGCACAGGGGGGGCCCTACGAGCAGTACTTC. This chain links TRBV6-1 with TRBJ2-7; D perhaps matches TRBD1 (8 bases). Germline V gene sequence: CDR1 MNHNS, CDR2 SASEGT. Deletions cut 8 bases from V and 2 bases from J, with 19 bases between. This CDR3 contains 15 residues.

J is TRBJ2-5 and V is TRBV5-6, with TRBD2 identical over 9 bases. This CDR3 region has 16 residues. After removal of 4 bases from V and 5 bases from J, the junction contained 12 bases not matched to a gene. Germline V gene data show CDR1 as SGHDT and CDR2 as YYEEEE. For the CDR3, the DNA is TGTGCCAGCAGCCTTAAGCGGGGGGCCCTGTGGGAGACCCAGTACTTC. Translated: CASSLKRGALWETQYF.

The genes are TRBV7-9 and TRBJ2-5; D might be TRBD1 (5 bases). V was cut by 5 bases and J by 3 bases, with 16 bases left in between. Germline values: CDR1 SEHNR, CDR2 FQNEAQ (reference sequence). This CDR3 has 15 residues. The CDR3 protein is CASSHPVADKETQYF. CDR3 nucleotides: TGTGCCAGCAGCCACCCGGTTGCGGACAAAGAGACCCAGTACTTC.

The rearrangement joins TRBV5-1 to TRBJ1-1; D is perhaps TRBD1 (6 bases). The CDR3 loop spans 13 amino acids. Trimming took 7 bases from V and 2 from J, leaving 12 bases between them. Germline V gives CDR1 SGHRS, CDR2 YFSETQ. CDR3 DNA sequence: TGCGCCAGCGGTGGACAGACCAACACTGAAGCTTTCTTT. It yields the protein CASGGQTNTEAFF.

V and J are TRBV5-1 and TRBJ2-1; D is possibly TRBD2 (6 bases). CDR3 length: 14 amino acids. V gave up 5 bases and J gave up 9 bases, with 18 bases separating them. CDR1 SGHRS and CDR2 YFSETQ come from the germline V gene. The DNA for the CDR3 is TGCGCCAGCAGGGCGGACTACAACGGGGGTGAGCAGTTCTTC. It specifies CASRADYNGGEQFF.

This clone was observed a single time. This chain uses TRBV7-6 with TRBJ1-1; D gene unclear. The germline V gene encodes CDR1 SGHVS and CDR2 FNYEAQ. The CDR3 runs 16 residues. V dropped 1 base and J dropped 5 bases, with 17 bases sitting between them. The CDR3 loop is CASSLEPDGFNTEAFF. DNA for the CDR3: TGTGCCAGCAGCTTAGAACCCGATGGCTTCAATACTGAAGCTTTCTTT.

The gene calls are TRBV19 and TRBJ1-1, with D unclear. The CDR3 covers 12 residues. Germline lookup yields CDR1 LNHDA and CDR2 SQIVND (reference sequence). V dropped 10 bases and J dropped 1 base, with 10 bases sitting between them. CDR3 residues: CATSRGNTEAFF. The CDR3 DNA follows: TGTGCCACCTCGCGGGGGAACACTGAAGCTTTCTTT.